These 13 T cell receptor beta chains originate from one sample sequenced in a study of type 1 regulatory T cells. TCRdb redid the calling of the reads with MiXCR, one entry per CDR3 protein. The sample includes about 62,000 distinct CDR3 sequences, over 50% of them seen just once. What these receptors recognize is not known. The sequenced sample consisted of cultured non-Tr1 T cells, either the whole culture or a sorted T cell fraction (not recorded which). These receptors were collected from a human donor in good health.

V usage is TRBV15 and J usage is TRBJ2-5; D not resolved. V was pared by 3 bases and J by 5 bases, with 4 bases between. This CDR3 is built from 11 residues. Germline-derived CDR1 and CDR2 are LNHNV and YYDKDF (reference sequence). Here the CDR3 reads CATSRKETQYF. In nucleotides, the CDR3 is TGTGCCACCAGCAGGAAGGAGACCCAGTACTTC.

This sequence joins TRBV6-5 and TRBJ2-3; 7 bases are a match to TRBD1. The CDR3 totals 14 residues. Germline CDR1 is MNHEY and CDR2 is SVGAGI. The trim removed 4 bases at V and 0 bases at J, leaving 1 base unmatched. The CDR3 DNA follows: TGTGCCAGCAGTTGGGACAGCAGCACAGATACGCAGTATTTT. Amino acid sequence: CASSWDSSTDTQYF.

This chain links TRBV7-2 with TRBJ2-1; D ambiguous. V lost 1 base, J lost 4 bases, and 11 bases lay in between. Per germline, CDR1 SGHTA and CDR2 FQGNSA. The CDR3 totals 15 residues. CDR3 sequence (DNA): TGTGCCAGCAGCTTAGTTTTCGGGCGGTACAATGAGCAGTTCTTC. It codes for CASSLVFGRYNEQFF.

V and J are TRBV12-3 or TRBV12-4 and TRBJ1-1; D is unresolved. The V end was cut by 5 bases, the J end by 7 bases, with 14 bases between. The CDR3 runs 13 residues. The CDR3 DNA follows: TGTGCCAGCAGTCCAAGCGGCGGGCGTGAAGCTTTCTTT. Its translation: CASSPSGGREAFF.

V and J are TRBV20-1 and TRBJ2-7; 7 positions agree with TRBD2. Germline V gives CDR1 DFQATT, CDR2 SNEGSKA (reference sequence). The CDR3 runs 14 residues. J lost 3 bases, V lost 1 base, and 6 bases had no gene match. CDR3 sequence reads: CSARAGGGSYEQYF. CDR3 in DNA: TGCAGTGCTAGAGCCGGGGGAGGGAGCTACGAGCAGTACTTC.

The chain employs TRBV6-5 and TRBJ1-1; D is perhaps TRBD1 (6 bases). The germline V gene has CDR1 MNHEY and CDR2 SVGAGI. V dropped 6 bases and J dropped 0 bases, with 11 bases sitting between them. CDR3 length equals 14 residues. The CDR3 DNA reads TGTGCCAGCAGACGTGGACAGTTGAACACTGAAGCTTTCTTT. It is translated as CASRRGQLNTEAFF.

This chain joins TRBV12-3 or TRBV12-4 and TRBJ2-5; 7 bases line up with TRBD1. The CDR3 spans 13 residues. V gave up 3 bases and J gave up 5 bases; unmatched junction bases: 3. This chain's CDR3 is CASSFVRGETQYF. The CDR3, as DNA: TGTGCCAGCAGTTTTGTCAGGGGGGAGACCCAGTACTTC.

The genes are TRBV19 and TRBJ1-1, with D uncertain. CDR1 is LNHDA, CDR2 SQIVND, per germline (reference sequence). There are 13 residues in the CDR3. The V end lost 0 bases, the J end lost 3 bases, and 5 bases lay between the germline ends. CDR3 residues: CASSIEEYTEAFF. For the CDR3, the DNA is TGTGCCAGTAGTATAGAGGAGTACACTGAAGCTTTCTTT. Filled out from reference TRBV19 and TRBJ1-1, the complete variable domain reads DGGITQSPKYLFRKEGQNVTLSCEQNLNHDAMYWYRQDPGQGLRLIYYSQIVNDFQKGDIAEGYSVSREKKESFPLTVTSAQKNPTAFYLCASSIEEYTEAFFGQGTRLTVV.

J is TRBJ1-1 and V is TRBV27; TRBD1 aligns across 12 bases. Germline CDR1 is MNHEY and CDR2 is SMNVEV (reference sequence). The CDR3 length is 18 residues. Losses at the gene ends were 5 bases for V and 6 bases for J; bases not matched to a gene: 16. As DNA, the CDR3 is TGTGCCAGCAGTCCGACTTCCGGGACAGGGGGCGCGTCCCCTGAAGCTTTCTTT. It yields the protein CASSPTSGTGGASPEAFF.

The rearrangement joins TRBV2 to TRBJ2-1; possibly TRBD2 for D (5 bases). Per germline, CDR1 SNHLY and CDR2 FYNNEI. Between the trimmed V and J ends, which lost 5 bases and 0 bases, there was a span of 11 bases. This CDR3 region has 15 residues. CDR3 in amino acids: CASSPFRGSYNEQFF. The CDR3 DNA reads TGTGCCAGCAGTCCGTTTCGGGGCTCCTACAATGAGCAGTTCTTC.

This clonotype was counted a single time. This chain joins TRBV5-1 and TRBJ1-2; D is perhaps TRBD1 (5 bases). The germline V gene has CDR1 SGHRS and CDR2 YFSETQ. V lost 4 bases and J lost 5, with 15 bases in between. The CDR3 covers 14 residues. The CDR3 loop is CASSPTEGKYGYTF. In DNA, the CDR3 is TGCGCCAGCAGCCCAACCGAGGGGAAGTATGGCTACACCTTC.

This chain links TRBV18 with TRBJ2-7, with 10 bases that match TRBD1. J gave up 7 bases and V 3 bases, and 6 bases lay outside the gene matches. Germline V gives CDR1 KGHSH, CDR2 LQKENI. This CDR3 has 14 residues. The CDR3, as DNA: TGTGCCAGCTCACCGGGACAGGGGATTTGGGAGCAGTACTTC. Its protein is CASSPGQGIWEQYF.

The V call is TRBV12-3 or TRBV12-4, the J call TRBJ1-4, with D unresolved. V lost 5 bases and J 5 bases, leaving 15 bases between the germline ends. This CDR3 is 15 amino acids long. CDR3: CASSPNSVRNEKLFF. In nucleotides, the CDR3 is TGTGCCAGCAGTCCCAACAGCGTTCGGAATGAAAAACTGTTTTTT.